Included here is one T cell receptor beta chain sequence, with context. Methods used by the authors: Amplification from reference gene primers served as the basis for estimated nucleated cell counts. The data were produced by immunoSEQ multiplex PCR, yet TCRdb's version contains in-frame clones alone and is incomplete. D and trimming come from the DNA, and the V and J calls and clone size come from that table. The sample holds over 120,000 clones; about four fifths are singletons and the top ten take about 2.9%. The data derive from a study of blood T cell repertoires in COVID-19. Study overall: Sites in the United States, Italy and Spain provided acute and convalescent COVID-19 samples. From T cells, B-cell-depleted T cells, or PBMCs came the material, which was cDNA or gDNA.

The CDR3 consists of 12 residues. V was shortened by 5 bases and J by 8 bases, with 10 bases between the two germline ends. J is TRBJ2-1 and V is TRBV12-3 or TRBV12-4; D remains ambiguous. The sequence was collected from a woman of 80 years or more with acute or convalescent COVID-19. The sample was peripheral blood. CDR3 bases: TGTGCCAGCAGTCCTAGTCTTGATGAGCAGTTCTTC. Protein product: CASSPSLDEQFF.